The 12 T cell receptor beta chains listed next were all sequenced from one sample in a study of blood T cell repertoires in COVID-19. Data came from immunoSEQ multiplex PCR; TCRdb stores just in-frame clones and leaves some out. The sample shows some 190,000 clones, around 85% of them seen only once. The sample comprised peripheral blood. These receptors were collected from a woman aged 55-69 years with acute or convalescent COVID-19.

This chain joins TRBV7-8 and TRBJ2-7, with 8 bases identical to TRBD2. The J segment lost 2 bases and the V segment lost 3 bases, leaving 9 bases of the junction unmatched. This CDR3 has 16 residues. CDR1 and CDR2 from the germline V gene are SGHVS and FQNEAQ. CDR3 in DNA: TGTGCCAGCAGCTTTCCTAGTCTAGCGGGCGCCTACGAGCAGTACTTC. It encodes CASSFPSLAGAYEQYF.

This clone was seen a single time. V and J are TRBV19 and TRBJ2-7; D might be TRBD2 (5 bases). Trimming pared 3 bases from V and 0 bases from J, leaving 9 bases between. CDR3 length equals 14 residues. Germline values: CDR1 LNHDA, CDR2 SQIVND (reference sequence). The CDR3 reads CASSISGVSYEQYF. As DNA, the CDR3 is TGTGCCAGTAGTATCTCCGGGGTCTCCTACGAGCAGTACTTC.

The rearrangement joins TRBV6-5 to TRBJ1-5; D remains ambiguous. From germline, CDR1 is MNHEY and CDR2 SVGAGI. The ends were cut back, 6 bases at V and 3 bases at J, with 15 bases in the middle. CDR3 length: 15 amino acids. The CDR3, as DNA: TGTGCCAGCAGGCCCTACGGCACAGTCAATCAGCCCCAGCATTTT. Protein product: CASRPYGTVNQPQHF.

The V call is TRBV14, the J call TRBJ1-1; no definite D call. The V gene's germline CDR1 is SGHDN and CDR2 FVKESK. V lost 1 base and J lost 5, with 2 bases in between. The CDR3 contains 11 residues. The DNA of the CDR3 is TGTGCCAGCAGCCAAGTAACTGAAGCTTTCTTT. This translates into CASSQVTEAFF.

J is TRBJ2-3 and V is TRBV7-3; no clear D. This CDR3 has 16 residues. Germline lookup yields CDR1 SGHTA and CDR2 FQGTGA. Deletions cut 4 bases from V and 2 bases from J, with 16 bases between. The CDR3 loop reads CASSSPHGGFTDTQYF. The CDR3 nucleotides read TGTGCCAGCAGCTCCCCCCATGGCGGATTCACAGATACGCAGTATTTT.

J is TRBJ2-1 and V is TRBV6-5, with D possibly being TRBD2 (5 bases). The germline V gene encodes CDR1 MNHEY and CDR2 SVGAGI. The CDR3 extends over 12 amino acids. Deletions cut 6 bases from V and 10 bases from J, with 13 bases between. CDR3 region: CASSPGLREQFF. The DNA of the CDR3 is TGTGCCAGCAGCCCCGGACTCCGGGAGCAGTTCTTC.

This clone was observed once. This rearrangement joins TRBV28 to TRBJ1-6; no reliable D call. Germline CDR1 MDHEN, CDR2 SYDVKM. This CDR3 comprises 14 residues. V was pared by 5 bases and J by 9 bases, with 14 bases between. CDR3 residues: CASSINPRGSPLHF. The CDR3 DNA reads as TGTGCCAGCAGTATCAACCCGAGAGGTTCACCCCTCCACTTT.

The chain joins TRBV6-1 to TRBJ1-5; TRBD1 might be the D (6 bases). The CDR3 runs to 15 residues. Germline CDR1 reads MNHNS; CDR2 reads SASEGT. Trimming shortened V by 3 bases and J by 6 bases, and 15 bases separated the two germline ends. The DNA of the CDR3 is TGTGCCAGCAGTGATGTTGGGGGGGCGGGTCAGCCCCAGCATTTT. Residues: CASSDVGGAGQPQHF.

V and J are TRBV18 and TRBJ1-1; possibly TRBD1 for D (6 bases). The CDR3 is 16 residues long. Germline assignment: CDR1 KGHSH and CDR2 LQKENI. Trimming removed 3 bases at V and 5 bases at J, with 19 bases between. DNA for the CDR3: TGTGCCAGCTCACCGGCTGGACTCCCTAGGGGGACTGAAGCTTTCTTT. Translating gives CASSPAGLPRGTEAFF.

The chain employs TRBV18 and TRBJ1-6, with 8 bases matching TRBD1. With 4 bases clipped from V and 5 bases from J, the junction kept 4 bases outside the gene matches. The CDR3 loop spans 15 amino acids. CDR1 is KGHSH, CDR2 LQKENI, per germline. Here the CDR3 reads CASSLGQGDNSPLHF. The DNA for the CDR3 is TGTGCCAGCTCACTAGGACAGGGCGATAATTCACCCCTCCACTTT. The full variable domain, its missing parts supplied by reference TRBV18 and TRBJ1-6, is NAGVMQNPRHLVRRRGQEARLRCSPMKGHSHVYWYRQLPEEGLKFMVYLQKENIIDESGMPKERFSAEFPKEGPSILRIQQVVRGDSAAYFCASSLGQGDNSPLHFGNGTRLTVT.

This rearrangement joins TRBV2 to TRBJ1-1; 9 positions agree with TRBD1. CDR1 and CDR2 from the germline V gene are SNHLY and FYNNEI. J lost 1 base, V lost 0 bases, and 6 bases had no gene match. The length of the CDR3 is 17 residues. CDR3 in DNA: TGTGCCAGCAGTGAAGCGCGAGGGACAGGGACGAACACTGAAGCTTTCTTT. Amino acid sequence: CASSEARGTGTNTEAFF.

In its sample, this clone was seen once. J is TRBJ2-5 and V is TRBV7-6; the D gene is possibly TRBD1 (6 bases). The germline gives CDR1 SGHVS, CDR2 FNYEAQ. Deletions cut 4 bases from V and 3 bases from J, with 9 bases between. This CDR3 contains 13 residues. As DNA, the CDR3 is TGTGCCAGCAGCTGGGGGCCAGAAGAGACCCAGTACTTC. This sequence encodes CASSWGPEETQYF. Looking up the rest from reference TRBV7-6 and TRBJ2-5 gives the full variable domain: GAGVSQSPRYKVTKRGQDVALRCDPISGHVSLYWYRQALGQGPEFLTYFNYEAQQDKSGLPNDRFSAERPEGSISTLTIQRTEQRDSAMYRCASSWGPEETQYFGPGTRLLVL.